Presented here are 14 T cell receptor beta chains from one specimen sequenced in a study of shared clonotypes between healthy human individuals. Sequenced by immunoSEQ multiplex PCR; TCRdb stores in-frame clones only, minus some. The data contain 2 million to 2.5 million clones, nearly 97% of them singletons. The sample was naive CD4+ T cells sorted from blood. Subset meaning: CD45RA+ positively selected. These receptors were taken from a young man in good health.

The CDR3 here is CASSEEAAYNQPQHF. The CDR3 coding sequence is TGTGCCAGCAGTGAAGAGGCTGCTTACAATCAGCCCCAGCATTTT. V gene TRBV2 combines with J gene TRBJ1-5; D remains ambiguous. The V end lost 1 base, the J end lost 3 bases, and 10 bases lay between the germline ends. The CDR3 spans 15 residues. Germline V CDR1 and CDR2: SNHLY, FYNNEI.

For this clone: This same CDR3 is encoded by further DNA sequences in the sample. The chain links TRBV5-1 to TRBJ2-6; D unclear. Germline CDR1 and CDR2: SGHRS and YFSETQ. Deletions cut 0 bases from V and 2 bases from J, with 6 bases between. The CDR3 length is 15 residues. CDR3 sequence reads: CASSLGGAGANVLTF. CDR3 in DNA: TGCGCCAGCAGCTTGGGTGGGGCTGGGGCCAACGTCCTGACTTTC. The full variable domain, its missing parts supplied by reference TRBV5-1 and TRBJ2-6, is KAGVTQTPRYLIKTRGQQVTLSCSPISGHRSVSWYQQTPGQGLQFLFEYFSETQRNKGNFPGRFSGRQFSNSRSEMNVSTLELGDSALYLCASSLGGAGANVLTFGAGSRLTVL.

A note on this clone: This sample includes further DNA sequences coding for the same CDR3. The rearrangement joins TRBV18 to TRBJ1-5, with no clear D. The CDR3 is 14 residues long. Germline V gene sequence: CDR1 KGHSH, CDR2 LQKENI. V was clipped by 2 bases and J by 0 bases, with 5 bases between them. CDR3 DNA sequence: TGTGCCAGCTCACCAAGCGCTAGCAATCAGCCCCAGCATTTT. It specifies CASSPSASNQPQHF.

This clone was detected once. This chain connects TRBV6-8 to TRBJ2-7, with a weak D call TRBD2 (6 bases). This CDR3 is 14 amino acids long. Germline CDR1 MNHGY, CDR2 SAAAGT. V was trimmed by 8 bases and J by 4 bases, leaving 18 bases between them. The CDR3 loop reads CASPVVAGLYEQYF. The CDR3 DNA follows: TGTGCCAGCCCGGTAGTGGCGGGGCTTTACGAGCAGTACTTC.

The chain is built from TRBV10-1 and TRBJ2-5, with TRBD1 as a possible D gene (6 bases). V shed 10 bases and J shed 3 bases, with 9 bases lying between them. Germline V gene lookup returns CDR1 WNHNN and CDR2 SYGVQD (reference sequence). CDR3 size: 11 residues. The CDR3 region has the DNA TGCGCCAATCAGGGGAAAGAGACCCAGTACTTC. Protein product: CANQGKETQYF.

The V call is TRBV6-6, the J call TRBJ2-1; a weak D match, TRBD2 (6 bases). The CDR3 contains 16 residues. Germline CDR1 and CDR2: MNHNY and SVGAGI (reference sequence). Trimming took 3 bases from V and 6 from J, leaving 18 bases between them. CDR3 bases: TGTGCCAGCAGTTATCTCGGGGGAATCGGGGGCAATGAGCAGTTCTTC. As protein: CASSYLGGIGGNEQFF.

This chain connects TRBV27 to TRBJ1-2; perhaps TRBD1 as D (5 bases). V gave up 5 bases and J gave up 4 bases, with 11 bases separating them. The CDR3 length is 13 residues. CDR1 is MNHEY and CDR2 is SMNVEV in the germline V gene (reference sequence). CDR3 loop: CASSLARGYGYTF. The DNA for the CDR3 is TGTGCCAGCAGTCTCGCGAGGGGCTATGGCTACACCTTC.

The DNA of the CDR3 is TGTGCCAGCGCAAGGAGGCTGGATTCACCCCTCCACTTT. Translated: CASARRLDSPLHF. The chain has TRBV2 and TRBJ1-6; no clear D gene. Germline loops: CDR1 SNHLY, CDR2 FYNNEI. The V end lost 8 bases, the J end lost 8 bases, and 13 bases lay between the germline ends. This CDR3 comprises 13 residues.

The CDR3 coding sequence is TGTGCCAGCAGCCAAGACGGACAGGTTCAATACTTC. Its translation: CASSQDGQVQYF. The J gene is TRBJ2-5, the V gene TRBV4-2, with 7 bases that match TRBD1. The CDR3 has 12 amino acids. V lost 0 bases, J lost 14 bases, and 6 bases stayed unmatched. The germline V gene encodes CDR1 LGHNA and CDR2 YNFKEQ.

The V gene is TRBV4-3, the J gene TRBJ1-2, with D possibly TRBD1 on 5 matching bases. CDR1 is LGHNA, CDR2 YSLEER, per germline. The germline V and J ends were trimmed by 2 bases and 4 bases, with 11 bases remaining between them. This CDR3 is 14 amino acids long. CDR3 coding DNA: TGCGCCAGCAGCCAACATACAGGCTTCTATGGCTACACCTTC. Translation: CASSQHTGFYGYTF.

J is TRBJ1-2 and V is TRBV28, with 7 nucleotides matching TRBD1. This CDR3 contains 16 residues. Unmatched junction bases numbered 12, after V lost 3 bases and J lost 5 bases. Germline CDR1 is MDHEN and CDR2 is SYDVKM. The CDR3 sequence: CASSLGQRVSGYGYTF. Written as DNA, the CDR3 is TGTGCCAGCAGTTTGGGACAGCGCGTCTCGGGATATGGCTACACCTTC.

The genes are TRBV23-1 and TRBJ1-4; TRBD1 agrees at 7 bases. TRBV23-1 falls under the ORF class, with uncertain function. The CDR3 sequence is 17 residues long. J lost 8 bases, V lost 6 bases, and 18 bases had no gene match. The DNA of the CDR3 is TGCGCCAGCAGCCGAGGGTCGTCGGACAGGTCGTACGAAAAACTGTTTTTT. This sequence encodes CASSRGSSDRSYEKLFF.

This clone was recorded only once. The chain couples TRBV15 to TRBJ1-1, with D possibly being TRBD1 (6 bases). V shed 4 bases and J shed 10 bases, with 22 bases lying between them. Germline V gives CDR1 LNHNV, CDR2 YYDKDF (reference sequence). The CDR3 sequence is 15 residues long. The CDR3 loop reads CATSTWDGGARGAFF. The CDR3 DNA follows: TGTGCCACCAGCACCTGGGACGGGGGGGCCCGAGGAGCTTTCTTT.

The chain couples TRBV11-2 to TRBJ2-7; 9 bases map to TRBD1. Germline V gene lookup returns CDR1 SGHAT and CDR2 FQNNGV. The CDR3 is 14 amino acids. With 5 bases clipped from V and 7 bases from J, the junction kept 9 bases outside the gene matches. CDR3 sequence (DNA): TGTGCCAGCAGCCCTTGGACAGGGGCGGGGGAGCAGTACTTC. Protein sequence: CASSPWTGAGEQYF.